Listed here are 20 T cell receptor beta chains from one sample, sequenced in a study of blood T cells in healthy people across ages. The second PCR ran about 6 to 11 cycles with a sample-barcoded 5' primer and J-beta primers. TCRdb independently ran MiXCR on the 5' RACE reads; one entry per CDR3 protein. The profile covers more than 900,000 distinct CDR3 sequences, with roughly 24% appearing a single time and approximately 0.7% taken by the ten largest. The data also belong to a second study, concerning T cells of mothers and their children.

Sequencing used blood. The origin of the receptors is a girl aged 2-9 years in good health.

CDR3 nucleotide sequence: TGCAGCGTCCTCGGCGGGGGCGCTCCAAATGAGCAGTTCTTC. This translates into CSVLGGGAPNEQFF. This chain uses TRBV29-1 with TRBJ2-5; D is possibly TRBD2 (7 bases). The J call may not be correct, given that the DNA end is closer to TRBJ2-1. CDR1 and CDR2 (germline): SQVTM, ANQGSEA. The CDR3 is made up of 14 amino acids.

A few counts support this clonotype. The chain combines TRBV7-6 with TRBJ2-3; TRBD2 is a possible D gene (6 bases). Trimming stripped 1 base from V and 0 bases from J, with 11 bases between. The CDR3 runs to 16 residues. Germline lookup yields CDR1 SGHVS and CDR2 FNYEAQ. The CDR3 nucleotides are TGTGCCAGCAGCTTAGTTGGGGGGTCTAGCACAGATACGCAGTATTTT. Its translation: CASSLVGGSSTDTQYF.

The gene calls are TRBV11-2 and TRBJ1-1; tentative D call: TRBD1 (6 bases). The CDR3 extends over 15 amino acids. Trimming pared 6 bases from V and 2 bases from J, leaving 16 bases between. Per germline, CDR1 SGHAT and CDR2 FQNNGV. CDR3 bases: TGTGCCAGCAGTGGGTGGGGGGCCCTCAACACTGAAGCTTTCTTT. Its protein product is CASSGWGALNTEAFF.

The J gene is TRBJ2-5, the V gene TRBV7-9; 10 positions agree with TRBD2. This CDR3 is built from 16 residues. Germline V CDR1 and CDR2: SEHNR, FQNEAQ (reference sequence). V was pared by 5 bases and J by 4 bases, with 10 bases of the junction left unmatched. DNA of the CDR3: TGTGCCAGCAGCCCACCTAGCGGGGGTGTCGGAGAGACCCAGTACTTC. Its protein product is CASSPPSGGVGETQYF.

This clonotype was seen more than once but under ten times. The CDR3 is CASSRWGQGQPQHF. The DNA of the CDR3 is TGTGCCAGCAGCCGGTGGGGTCAGGGTCAGCCCCAGCATTTT. This chain joins TRBV7-9 and TRBJ1-5, with D perhaps TRBD1 (5 bases). Looked up from germline, CDR1 is SEHNR and CDR2 is FQNEAQ (reference sequence). V was clipped by 5 bases and J by 6 bases, with 14 bases between them. The CDR3 sequence is 14 residues long.

This clonotype appeared a few times. The genes are TRBV7-2 and TRBJ2-1; TRBD2 matches 12 bases. The CDR3 consists of 16 residues. V trimming: 5 bases; J trimming: 2 bases; junction bases outside the gene matches: 4. Germline V CDR1 and CDR2: SGHTA, FQGNSA. CDR3 loop: CASSDTSGGTYNEQFF. CDR3 DNA sequence: TGTGCCAGCAGCGACACTAGCGGGGGGACCTACAATGAGCAGTTCTTC. Drawing the rest from reference TRBV7-2 and TRBJ2-1, the complete variable domain is GAGVSQSPSNKVTEKGKDVELRCDPISGHTALYWYRQSLGQGLEFLIYFQGNSAPDKSGLPSDRFSAERTGGSVSTLTIQRTQQEDSAVYLCASSDTSGGTYNEQFFGPGTRLTVL.

The chain carries TRBV6-5 and TRBJ1-5; TRBD1 matches 7 bases. The CDR3 loop spans 14 amino acids. CDR1 is MNHEY and CDR2 is SVGAGI in the germline V gene. With 4 bases clipped from V and 5 bases from J, the junction kept 5 bases outside the gene matches. The CDR3 loop is CASSLGQRHQPQHF. CDR3 coding DNA: TGTGCCAGCAGTTTGGGACAGCGACATCAGCCCCAGCATTTT.

V gene TRBV6-6 combines with J gene TRBJ1-2, with 7 bases lining up with TRBD1. Unmatched junction bases numbered 14, after V lost 6 bases and J lost 7 bases. Germline V gene lookup returns CDR1 MNHNY and CDR2 SVGAGI (reference sequence). The CDR3 is 15 amino acids. DNA of the CDR3: TGTGCCAGCAGACAGGGTTTGACAGGGACGGGTGGCTACACCTTC. As protein: CASRQGLTGTGGYTF.

The chain joins TRBV20-1 to TRBJ2-1; D unresolved. Germline V gene data show CDR1 as DFQATT and CDR2 as SNEGSKA (reference sequence). V dropped 6 bases and J dropped 10 bases, with 10 bases sitting between them. This CDR3 has 10 residues. For the CDR3, the DNA is TGCAGTGCGCAACGGGCCGAGCAGTTCTTC. This translates into CSAQRAEQFF.

Points on this clonotype: Relative to the germline gene, one junction end is altered; a read error may explain this. This chain connects TRBV20-1 to TRBJ2-7, with TRBD1 matching over 7 bases. The CDR3 sequence is 15 residues long. Germline CDR1 reads DFQATT; CDR2 reads SNEGSKA (reference sequence). DNA for the CDR3: TGCAGTGCTAGAGGGGGGTCAGGGGGATCCTACGAGCAGCACTTC. Its protein product is CSARGGSGGSYEQHF.

The chain couples TRBV20-1 to TRBJ2-7, with D uncertain. Germline values: CDR1 DFQATT, CDR2 SNEGSKA (reference sequence). V dropped 2 bases and J dropped 2 bases, with 13 bases sitting between them. This CDR3 has 14 amino acids. In nucleotides, the CDR3 is TGCAGTGCTAGACACCGGGCTTTACCCTACGAGCAGTACTTC. It encodes CSARHRALPYEQYF.

V usage is TRBV7-3 and J usage is TRBJ2-3; no definite D call. This CDR3 is 15 amino acids long. Trimming removed 10 bases at V and 0 bases at J, with 17 bases between. The V gene's germline CDR1 is SGHTA and CDR2 FQGTGA. For the CDR3, the DNA is TGTGCCACATCCTTTTTTGCAGGAAGCACAGATACGCAGTATTTT. This encodes CATSFFAGSTDTQYF.

In this sample, this clonotype turned up a few times. The rearrangement uses TRBV20-1 and TRBJ2-1; either TRBD1 or TRBD2 may supply D (5 bases each). Trimming stripped 3 bases from V and 2 bases from J, with 20 bases between. This CDR3 spans 17 amino acids. CDR1 and CDR2 (germline): DFQATT, SNEGSKA (reference sequence). CDR3 nucleotide sequence: TGCAGTGCTAGGGGGGTCGTGCCTGGTAGTGCCTACAATGAGCAGTTCTTC. It codes for CSARGVVPGSAYNEQFF.

A few counts support this clonotype. The rearrangement links TRBV12-5 to TRBJ2-5; 8 nucleotides agree with TRBD2. The closer fit of TRBJ2-1 to the DNA end suggests the J call may be wrong. The CDR3 sequence is 13 residues long. Germline CDR1 LGHNT, CDR2 FRNRAP. This CDR3 is CASVAGGPNEQFF. CDR3 coding DNA: TGTGCTAGTGTCGCGGGGGGCCCGAATGAGCAGTTCTTC.

The chain combines TRBV7-3 with TRBJ2-3; 15 nucleotides agree with TRBD2. The V and J ends lost 4 bases and 7 bases, in that order; junction bases with no gene match: 6. CDR3 size: 16 residues. Germline V gene lookup returns CDR1 SGHTA and CDR2 FQGTGA. In DNA form, the CDR3 reads TGTGCCAGCAGCTCCGGACTAGCGGGAGGGCAGCATACGCAGTATTTT. Translating it yields CASSSGLAGGQHTQYF.

This clonotype was detected a few times. The V gene is TRBV24-1, the J gene TRBJ1-2, with a possible D match to TRBD1 (5 bases). V dropped 7 bases and J dropped 3 bases, with 11 bases sitting between them. The CDR3 consists of 13 residues. The germline CDR1 and CDR2 sequences are KGHDR and SFDVKD. The CDR3 DNA sequence: TGTGCCACCAGGCGAACAGGAGACTATGGCTACACCTTC. Translating it yields CATRRTGDYGYTF.

The rearrangement links TRBV3-1 to TRBJ2-4; 10 bases map to TRBD2. V gave up 0 bases and J gave up 7 bases; unmatched junction bases: 6. The CDR3 is made up of 16 amino acids. CDR1 LGHDT and CDR2 YNNKEL come from the germline V gene (reference sequence). The CDR3 reads CASSQDLAGGRNIQYF. CDR3 nucleotides: TGTGCCAGCAGCCAAGACTTAGCGGGGGGTCGGAACATTCAGTACTTC.

The chain uses TRBV28 and TRBJ2-2, with D hard to call. CDR1 and CDR2 (germline): MDHEN, SYDVKM. The V and J ends lost 5 bases and 5 bases respectively, with 21 bases between them. The CDR3 is 17 residues long. For the CDR3, the DNA is TGTGCCAGCAGTCCCTTATTCAAGACTTTTACGACCGGGGAGCTGTTTTTT. Translation gives CASSPLFKTFTTGELFF.

This clonotype was detected only a few times. The chain links TRBV11-3 to TRBJ2-7, with D uncertain. Trimming shortened V by 5 bases and J by 0 bases, and 14 bases separated the two germline ends. CDR1 and CDR2 from the germline V gene are SGHNT and YENEEA. This CDR3 comprises 15 residues. DNA for the CDR3: TGTGCCAGCAGCCCGCACCTTGGCAGCTCCTACGAGCAGTACTTC. This translates into CASSPHLGSSYEQYF.

This clonotype was seen a handful of times. The chain is built from TRBV27 and TRBJ1-5, with unresolved D. This CDR3 contains 12 residues. V gave up 4 bases and J gave up 9 bases, with 10 bases separating them. Germline lookup yields CDR1 MNHEY and CDR2 SMNVEV (reference sequence). In DNA, the CDR3 is TGTGCCAGCAGTTCGCGGTTCGGGCCCCAGCATTTT. This encodes CASSSRFGPQHF.